This T cell receptor (beta chain) was recorded in a study of tumor and adjacent non-tumor tissue in lung cancer. TCRbeta libraries were built with three rounds of nested PCR, modified from ARM-PCR. TCRdb independently ran MiXCR on the multiplex PCR reads; one entry per CDR3 protein. The sample includes approximately 100,000 distinct CDR3 sequences, roughly 80% of them seen just once. The germline gives CDR1 MDHEN, CDR2 SYDVKM. The CDR3 totals 14 residues. V gave up 2 bases and J gave up 4 bases, with 11 bases separating them. This clonotype was found a few times. What it binds is not known. This sample's RNA came from whole unsorted tissue. Donors were chemotherapy-naive, newly diagnosed lung cancer surgical patients in China, August–late 2014. General study results and limits: Compared with tumor, normal lung showed significantly lower TCR diversity.

The clonotype comes from a woman aged 55-69 years with non-small cell lung cancer. The sample consisted of lung tumor tissue. The rearrangement joins TRBV28 to TRBJ1-2, with D tentatively TRBD1 (6 bases). The CDR3 sequence: CASSLPDSGYGYTF. DNA of the CDR3: TGTGCCAGCAGTTTACCGGACAGTGGCTATGGCTACACCTTC.